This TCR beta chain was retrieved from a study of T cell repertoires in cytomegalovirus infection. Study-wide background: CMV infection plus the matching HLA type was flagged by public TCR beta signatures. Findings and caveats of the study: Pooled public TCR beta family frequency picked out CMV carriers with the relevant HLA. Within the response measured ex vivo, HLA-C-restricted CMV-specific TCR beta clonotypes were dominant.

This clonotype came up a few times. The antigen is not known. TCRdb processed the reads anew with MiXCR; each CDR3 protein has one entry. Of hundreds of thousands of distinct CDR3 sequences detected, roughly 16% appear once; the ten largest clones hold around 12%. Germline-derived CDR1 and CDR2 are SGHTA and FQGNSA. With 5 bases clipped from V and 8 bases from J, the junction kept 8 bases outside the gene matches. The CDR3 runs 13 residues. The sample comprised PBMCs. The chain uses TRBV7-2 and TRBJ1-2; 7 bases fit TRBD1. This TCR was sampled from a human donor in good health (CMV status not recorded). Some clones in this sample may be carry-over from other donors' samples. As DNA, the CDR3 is TGTGCCAGCAGCGAGACAGGGCTGAAGGGCTACACCTTC. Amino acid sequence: CASSETGLKGYTF.